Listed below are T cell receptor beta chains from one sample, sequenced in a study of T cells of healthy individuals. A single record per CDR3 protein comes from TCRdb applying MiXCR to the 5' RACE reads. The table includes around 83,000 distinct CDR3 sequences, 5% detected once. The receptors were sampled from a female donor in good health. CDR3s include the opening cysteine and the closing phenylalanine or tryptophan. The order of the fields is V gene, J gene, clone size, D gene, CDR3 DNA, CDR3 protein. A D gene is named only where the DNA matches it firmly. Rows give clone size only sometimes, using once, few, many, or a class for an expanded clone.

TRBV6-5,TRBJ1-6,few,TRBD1,TGTGCCAGCAGGCCGACAGGGATTGCCTATAATTCACCCCTCCACTTT,CASRPTGIAYNSPLHF
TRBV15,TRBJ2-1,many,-,TGTGCCACCAGCAGAGATCGGGGGACTTACAATGAGCAGTTCTTC,CATSRDRGTYNEQFF
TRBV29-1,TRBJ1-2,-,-,TGCAGCGTTACTACAGGAGCCTGGGGCTACACCTTC,CSVTTGAWGYTF
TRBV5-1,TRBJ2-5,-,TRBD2,TGCGCCAGCAGCTTGGCCCCGTCTAGCGGGAGGGAGGAGACCCAGTACTTC,CASSLAPSSGREETQYF
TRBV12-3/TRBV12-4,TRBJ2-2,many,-,TGTGCCAGCACCCTTGGGAAGGGGATCCCTTCCCTACGTCCTACCGGGGAGCTGTTTTTT,CASTLGKGIPSLRPTGELFF
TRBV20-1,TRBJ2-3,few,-,TGCAGTGCTCCGTTGGATACGCAGTATTTT,CSAPLDTQYF
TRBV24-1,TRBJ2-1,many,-,TGTGCCACCAGTAGGGGGAATGAGCAGTTCTTC,CATSRGNEQFF
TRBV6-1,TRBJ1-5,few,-,TGTGCCAGCAGTGAAGGGTCGACAGGCAATCAGCCCCAGCATTTT,CASSEGSTGNQPQHF
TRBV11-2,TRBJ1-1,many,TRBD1,TGTGCCAGCAGCACACGACAGGGAACTGAAGCTTTCTTT,CASSTRQGTEAFF
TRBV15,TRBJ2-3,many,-,TGTGCCACCAGCAGAGCAGCTAGCACAGATACGCAGTATTTT,CATSRAASTDTQYF
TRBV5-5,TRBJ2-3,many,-,TGTGCCAGCAGCTTGGCGGGAATGAGGACAGATACGCAGTATTTT,CASSLAGMRTDTQYF
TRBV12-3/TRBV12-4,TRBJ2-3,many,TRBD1,TGTGCCAGCAGGGGGACAGTCAGCACGACGGGTACGCAGTATTTT,CASRGTVSTTGTQYF
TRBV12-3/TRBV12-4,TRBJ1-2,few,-,TGTGCCAGCAGTTTTTTGTACAGTAACTATGGCTACACCTTC,CASSFLYSNYGYTF
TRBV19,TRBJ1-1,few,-,TGTGCCAGTAGTATTAGAGGGAACACTGAAGCTTTCTTT,CASSIRGNTEAFF
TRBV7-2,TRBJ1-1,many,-,TGTGCCAGCAGCTTAGCACAGAACACTGAAGCTTTCTTT,CASSLAQNTEAFF
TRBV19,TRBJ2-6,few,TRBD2,TGTGCCAGTAGTCCTAGCGGGATGTCTGGGGCCAACGTCCTGACTTTC,CASSPSGMSGANVLTF
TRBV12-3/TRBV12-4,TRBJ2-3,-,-,TGTGCCAGCGGCCCCTCTGGGGATACGCAGTATTTT,CASGPSGDTQYF
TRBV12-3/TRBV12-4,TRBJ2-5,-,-,TGTGCCAGCAGCTCGGGGATTTCATCGGAGACCCAGTACTTC,CASSSGISSETQYF
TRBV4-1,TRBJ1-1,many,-,TGCGCCAGCAGTTCACCCAAGGGGATGGCTGAAGCTTTCTTT,CASSSPKGMAEAFF
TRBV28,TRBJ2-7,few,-,TGTGCCAGCAGTTTGCGTAGGGAGCAGTACTTC,CASSLRREQYF
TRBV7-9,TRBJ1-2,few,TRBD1,TGTGCCAGCAGCTTAGTAGGGACAGTATCTAACTATGGCTACACCTTC,CASSLVGTVSNYGYTF
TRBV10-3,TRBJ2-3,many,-,TGTGCCATCAGTGAGTCAGGCGGCAGAACCACAGATACGCAGTATTTT,CAISESGGRTTDTQYF
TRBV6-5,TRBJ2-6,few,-,TGTGCCAGCAGTAAACAGTCTGGGGCCAACGTCCTGACTTTC,CASSKQSGANVLTF
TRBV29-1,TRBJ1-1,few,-,TGCAGCGTTGTCCCGGGCACTGAAGCTTTCTTT,CSVVPGTEAFF
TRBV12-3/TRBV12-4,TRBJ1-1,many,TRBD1,TGTGCCAGCAGTTTTGCGTCAGGGGGCACTGAAGCTTTCTTT,CASSFASGGTEAFF
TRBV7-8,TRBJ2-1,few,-,TGTGCCAGCAGCTCCGATACGGGGAGGTCTTACAATGAGCAGTTCTTC,CASSSDTGRSYNEQFF